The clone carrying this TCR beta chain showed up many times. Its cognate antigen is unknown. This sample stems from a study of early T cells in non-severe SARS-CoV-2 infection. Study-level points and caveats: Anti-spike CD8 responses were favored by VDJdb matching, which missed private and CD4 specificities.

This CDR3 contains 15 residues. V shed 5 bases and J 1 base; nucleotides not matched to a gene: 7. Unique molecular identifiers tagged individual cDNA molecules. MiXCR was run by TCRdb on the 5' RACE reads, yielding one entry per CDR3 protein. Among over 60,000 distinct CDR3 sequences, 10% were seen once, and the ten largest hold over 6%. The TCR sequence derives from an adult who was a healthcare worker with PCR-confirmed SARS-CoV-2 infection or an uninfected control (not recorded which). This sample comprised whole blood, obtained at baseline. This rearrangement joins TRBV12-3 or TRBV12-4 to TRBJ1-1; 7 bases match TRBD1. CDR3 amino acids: CASSIGTARNTEAFF. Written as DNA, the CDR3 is TGTGCCAGCAGTATCGGGACAGCCAGGAACACTGAAGCTTTCTTT.